The rows below give T cell receptor beta chains drawn from one sample of a study of shared clonotypes between healthy human individuals. The assay was immunoSEQ multiplex PCR, and TCRdb's table has in-frame clones only and misses some. The table has more than 2 million clones, over 85% seen once. The sample comprised naive CD8+ T cells from PBMCs. These receptors all stem from a young man in good health. Some clones in this sample may be carry-over from other donors' samples. Each CDR3 is given with its conserved first and last residue. D genes are given only for firm matches. Some rows have no size entry. The others give once, few or many, or a class for an expanded clone.

CDR3 DNA: TGTGCCAGCAGCGTAGATGGTAGTATCTACGAGCAGTACTTC
CDR3 protein: CASSVDGSIYEQYF
clone size: .
J gene: TRBJ2-7
CDR3 length: 14
V gene: TRBV9
D gene: .

CDR3 DNA: TGTGCCAGCAGCTACCCTTGGGACAGGGGAGATGGCTACACCTTC
CDR3 protein: CASSYPWDRGDGYTF
clone size: .
J gene: TRBJ1-2
CDR3 length: 15
V gene: TRBV5-6
D gene: TRBD1

CDR3 DNA: TGTGCCAGCAGCCCCGATCCGGGTAACACCGGGGAGCTGTTTTTT
CDR3 protein: CASSPDPGNTGELFF
clone size: .
J gene: TRBJ2-2
CDR3 length: 15
V gene: TRBV7-9
D gene: .

CDR3 DNA: TGTGCCAGAAGCGGGCCTCGGGACACACTAAAAGGAGGCTATGGCTACACCTTC
CDR3 protein: CARSGPRDTLKGGYGYTF
clone size: .
J gene: TRBJ1-2
CDR3 length: 18
V gene: TRBV5-3
D gene: .

CDR3 DNA: TGCGCCAGCAGCTTAGTGACTACCGGTGGCTACACCTTC
CDR3 protein: CASSLVTTGGYTF
clone size: .
J gene: TRBJ1-2
CDR3 length: 13
V gene: TRBV5-1
D gene: .

CDR3 DNA: TGCAGCGCCAGGGGGAACACTGAAGCTTTCTTT
CDR3 protein: CSARGNTEAFF
clone size: .
J gene: TRBJ1-1
CDR3 length: 11
V gene: TRBV29-1
D gene: .

CDR3 DNA: TGTGCCAGCAGTGAAGCGGTAGCGGGAGCGACCGGGGAGCTGTTTTTT
CDR3 protein: CASSEAVAGATGELFF
clone size: .
J gene: TRBJ2-2
CDR3 length: 16
V gene: TRBV6-1
D gene: TRBD2

CDR3 DNA: TGTGCCAGCAGCTCCGGGACAGGGGGCCCCGGGGAGCTGTTTTTT
CDR3 protein: CASSSGTGGPGELFF
clone size: .
J gene: TRBJ2-2
CDR3 length: 15
V gene: TRBV5-4
D gene: TRBD1

CDR3 DNA: TGTGCCAGCAGCGTAGACCATAAGACAGTCGCCGGGGAGCTGTTTTTT
CDR3 protein: CASSVDHKTVAGELFF
clone size: .
J gene: TRBJ2-2
CDR3 length: 16
V gene: TRBV9
D gene: .

CDR3 DNA: TGTGCCAGCAGCTTGGGGTACGAGCAGTACTTC
CDR3 protein: CASSLGYEQYF
clone size: .
J gene: TRBJ2-7
CDR3 length: 11
V gene: TRBV5-6
D gene: .

CDR3 DNA: TGTGCCAGCAACTTACGACAGGGCTGGAACACTGAAGCTTTCTTT
CDR3 protein: CASNLRQGWNTEAFF
clone size: .
J gene: TRBJ1-1
CDR3 length: 15
V gene: TRBV6-5
D gene: TRBD1

CDR3 DNA: TGCGCCAGCAGCCAAGGGGCGGGGACAACCGTAGCCAAAAACATTCAGTACTTC
CDR3 protein: CASSQGAGTTVAKNIQYF
clone size: .
J gene: TRBJ2-4
CDR3 length: 18
V gene: TRBV4-3
D gene: .

CDR3 DNA: TGTGCCACCAGCAGGAATGAGCAGTTCTTC
CDR3 protein: CATSRNEQFF
clone size: .
J gene: TRBJ2-1
CDR3 length: 10
V gene: TRBV15
D gene: .

CDR3 DNA: TGTGCCAGCAGTTTAACAGGGGGGGAGGCTGAAGCTTTCTTT
CDR3 protein: CASSLTGGEAEAFF
clone size: once
J gene: TRBJ1-1
CDR3 length: 14
V gene: TRBV28
D gene: TRBD1

CDR3 DNA: TGTGCCAGCAGTGAAGCTCGGGGATGGCAGCCCCAGCATTTT
CDR3 protein: CASSEARGWQPQHF
clone size: .
J gene: TRBJ1-5
CDR3 length: 14
V gene: TRBV6-1
D gene: .

CDR3 DNA: TGTGCCAGTAGTATGGACAGGGAATCGACTAATGAAAAACTGTTTTTT
CDR3 protein: CASSMDRESTNEKLFF
clone size: .
J gene: TRBJ1-4
CDR3 length: 16
V gene: TRBV19
D gene: TRBD1

CDR3 DNA: TGCGCCAGCAGCCACGGACTAGCGGGGCCGGGTGAGCAGTACTTC
CDR3 protein: CASSHGLAGPGEQYF
clone size: .
J gene: TRBJ2-7
CDR3 length: 15
V gene: TRBV4-3
D gene: TRBD2

CDR3 DNA: TGTGCCAGCAGTTTCGGGACAGGGGGCTCGGAGATAGAAGCTTTCTTT
CDR3 protein: CASSFGTGGSEIEAFF
clone size: .
J gene: TRBJ1-1
CDR3 length: 16
V gene: TRBV7-8
D gene: TRBD1

CDR3 DNA: TGTGCCAGCAGTTTCTTCGCAGGGACAGGGAGGGCCACAGAAGCTTTCTTT
CDR3 protein: CASSFFAGTGRATEAFF
clone size: once
J gene: TRBJ1-1
CDR3 length: 17
V gene: TRBV28
D gene: TRBD1

CDR3 DNA: TGTGCCAGCAGGGGACTAGCGGGAGTTGATGAGCAGTTCTTC
CDR3 protein: CASRGLAGVDEQFF
clone size: .
J gene: TRBJ2-1
CDR3 length: 14
V gene: TRBV7-9
D gene: TRBD2

CDR3 DNA: TGTGCCAGCAGCGCCTCCTATACGCCTGGGGGCACTGAAGCTTTCTTT
CDR3 protein: CASSASYTPGGTEAFF
clone size: .
J gene: TRBJ1-1
CDR3 length: 16
V gene: TRBV7-3
D gene: .

CDR3 DNA: TGTGCCAGCAGTGGGTCGGATATGGACAATGAGCAGTTCTTC
CDR3 protein: CASSGSDMDNEQFF
clone size: .
J gene: TRBJ2-1
CDR3 length: 14
V gene: TRBV9
D gene: .

CDR3 DNA: TGTGCCAGCAGCTTATCTTACCGGACTAGCGGATCCTACGAGCAGTACTTC
CDR3 protein: CASSLSYRTSGSYEQYF
clone size: .
J gene: TRBJ2-7
CDR3 length: 17
V gene: TRBV11-1
D gene: TRBD2

CDR3 DNA: TGCGCCAGCAGCCAAGATCCAGGGGAGGACGGCTACACCTTC
CDR3 protein: CASSQDPGEDGYTF
clone size: .
J gene: TRBJ1-2
CDR3 length: 14
V gene: TRBV4-3
D gene: .

CDR3 DNA: TGTGCCAGCAGTTTAGGCGGGAGCCGGCATGAAAAACTGTTTTTT
CDR3 protein: CASSLGGSRHEKLFF
clone size: .
J gene: TRBJ1-4
CDR3 length: 15
V gene: TRBV27
D gene: .

CDR3 DNA: TGTGCCAGCTCACCGGGTCGTACGCTTAACTATGGCTACACCTTC
CDR3 protein: CASSPGRTLNYGYTF
clone size: .
J gene: TRBJ1-2
CDR3 length: 15
V gene: TRBV18
D gene: .

CDR3 DNA: TGTGCCAGCAGCGACCGGGGAAGGGCGCAGTATTTT
CDR3 protein: CASSDRGRAQYF
clone size: .
J gene: TRBJ2-3
CDR3 length: 12
V gene: TRBV6-5
D gene: .

CDR3 DNA: TGTGCCAGCAGCCCTCCTGTGAGCTACGAGCAGTACTTC
CDR3 protein: CASSPPVSYEQYF
clone size: .
J gene: TRBJ2-7
CDR3 length: 13
V gene: TRBV7-9
D gene: .

CDR3 DNA: TGCAGCGTTCACGGGGGACACCTCACAGATACGCAGTATTTT
CDR3 protein: CSVHGGHLTDTQYF
clone size: .
J gene: TRBJ2-3
CDR3 length: 14
V gene: TRBV29-1
D gene: .

CDR3 DNA: TGTGCCAGTAGTTCCACAGGGGAAGAGACCCAGTACTTC
CDR3 protein: CASSSTGEETQYF
clone size: .
J gene: TRBJ2-5
CDR3 length: 13
V gene: TRBV19
D gene: TRBD1

CDR3 DNA: TGCGCCAGCAGTCAAGGCGGGTGCACCGGGGAGCTGTTTTTT
CDR3 protein: CASSQGGCTGELFF
clone size: .
J gene: TRBJ2-2
CDR3 length: 14
V gene: TRBV23-1
D gene: .

CDR3 DNA: TGTGCCAGCAGTTACTTTCCAGGGGGCAGTGAGACCCAGTACTTC
CDR3 protein: CASSYFPGGSETQYF
clone size: once
J gene: TRBJ2-5
CDR3 length: 15
V gene: TRBV6-6
D gene: TRBD1

CDR3 DNA: TGTGCCGGATCGACAGGGGGCCATCCCAAGCAGGCACAGCCCCAGCATTTT
CDR3 protein: CAGSTGGHPKQAQPQHF
clone size: .
J gene: TRBJ1-5
CDR3 length: 17
V gene: TRBV28
D gene: TRBD1

CDR3 DNA: TGTGCCAGCAGTTTAGCCGGGACAGGGTACGGCTACACCTTC
CDR3 protein: CASSLAGTGYGYTF
clone size: .
J gene: TRBJ1-2
CDR3 length: 14
V gene: TRBV28
D gene: TRBD1

CDR3 DNA: TGTGCCAGCAGCTTAACAAACGGGGACACTGAAGCTTTCTTT
CDR3 protein: CASSLTNGDTEAFF
clone size: .
J gene: TRBJ1-1
CDR3 length: 14
V gene: TRBV7-3
D gene: .

CDR3 DNA: TGTGCCAGCAGCGGGGCGGGAGTGGGGAATGAGCAGTTCTTC
CDR3 protein: CASSGAGVGNEQFF
clone size: .
J gene: TRBJ2-1
CDR3 length: 14
V gene: TRBV7-3
D gene: TRBD2

CDR3 DNA: TGTGCCAGCAGCTTAGTCGGGGGGGCCGGGGAGCTGTTTTTT
CDR3 protein: CASSLVGGAGELFF
clone size: .
J gene: TRBJ2-2
CDR3 length: 14
V gene: TRBV7-7
D gene: TRBD2

CDR3 DNA: TGCGCCAGCAGCCAACGGGGACTAGCGGGAAACGAGCAGTACTTC
CDR3 protein: CASSQRGLAGNEQYF
clone size: .
J gene: TRBJ2-7
CDR3 length: 15
V gene: TRBV4-1
D gene: TRBD2

CDR3 DNA: TGTGCCTGGGCGGACAGGTACCAAGAGACCCAGTACTTC
CDR3 protein: CAWADRYQETQYF
clone size: .
J gene: TRBJ2-5
CDR3 length: 13
V gene: TRBV30
D gene: TRBD1

CDR3 DNA: TGTGCCAGCAGAGGACAGACCGAAGCTAGCACTGAAGCTTTCTTT
CDR3 protein: CASRGQTEASTEAFF
clone size: once
J gene: TRBJ1-1
CDR3 length: 15
V gene: TRBV28
D gene: .